The source of this T cell receptor (beta chain) is a study of cytomegalovirus exposure and HLA in healthy donors. The CDR3 length is 14 residues. With 8 bases clipped from V and 4 bases from J, the junction kept 7 bases outside the gene matches. CDR1 is SNHLY, CDR2 FYNNEI, per germline. In the PCR, 60 Vbeta and 13 Jbeta primers were used. This table comes from immunoSEQ multiplex PCR, and its TCRdb copy is limited to in-frame clones, with some not included. In total, the table holds over 75,000 clones. The origin of this receptor is a girl under 18 in good health and CMV-seropositive. The chain combines TRBV2 with TRBJ2-3, with 9 nucleotides matching TRBD1. Sequenced input: PBMCs. The CDR3 bases are TGTGCCAGCGGACAGGACAGGGGAGCAGATACGCAGTATTTT. Amino acids: CASGQDRGADTQYF. Full variable domain (remainder filled in from reference TRBV2 and TRBJ2-3): EPEVTQTPSHQVTQMGQEVILRCVPISNHLYFYWYRQILGQKVEFLVSFYNNEISEKSEIFDDQFSVERPDGSNFTLKIRSTKLEDSAMYFCASGQDRGADTQYFGPGTRLTVL.